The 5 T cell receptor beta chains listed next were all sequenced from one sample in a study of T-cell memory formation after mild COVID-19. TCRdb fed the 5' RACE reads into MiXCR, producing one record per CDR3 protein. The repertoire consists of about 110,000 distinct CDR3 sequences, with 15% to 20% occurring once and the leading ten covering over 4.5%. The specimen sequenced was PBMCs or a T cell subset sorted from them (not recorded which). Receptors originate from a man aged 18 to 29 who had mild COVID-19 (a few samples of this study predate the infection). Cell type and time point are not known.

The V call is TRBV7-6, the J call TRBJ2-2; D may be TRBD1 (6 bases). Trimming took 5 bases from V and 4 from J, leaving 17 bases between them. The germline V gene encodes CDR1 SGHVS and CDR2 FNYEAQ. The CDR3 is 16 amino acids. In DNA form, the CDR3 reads TGTGCCAGCAGCCTCGCTTGGAGAGGGGGCACCGGGGAGCTGTTTTTT. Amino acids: CASSLAWRGGTGELFF.

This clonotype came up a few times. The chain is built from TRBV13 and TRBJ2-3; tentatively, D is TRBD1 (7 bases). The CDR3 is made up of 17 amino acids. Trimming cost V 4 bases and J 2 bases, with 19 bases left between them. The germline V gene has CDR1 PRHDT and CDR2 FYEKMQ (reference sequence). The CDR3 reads CASSSRPEGAHTDTQYF. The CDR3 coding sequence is TGTGCCAGCAGCTCCCGCCCGGAGGGGGCTCACACAGATACGCAGTATTTT.

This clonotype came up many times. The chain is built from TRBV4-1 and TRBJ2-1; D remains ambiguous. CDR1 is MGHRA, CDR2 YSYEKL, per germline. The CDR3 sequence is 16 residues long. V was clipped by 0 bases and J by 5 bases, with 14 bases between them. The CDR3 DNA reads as TGCGCCAGCAGCCAAGACGACCGAGCTCTCCACAATGAGCAGTTCTTC. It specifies CASSQDDRALHNEQFF.

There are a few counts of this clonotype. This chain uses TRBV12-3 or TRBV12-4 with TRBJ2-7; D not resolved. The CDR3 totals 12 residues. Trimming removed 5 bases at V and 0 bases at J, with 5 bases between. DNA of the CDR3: TGTGCCAGCAGTGGTCCCTCCTACGAGCAGTACTTC. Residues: CASSGPSYEQYF.

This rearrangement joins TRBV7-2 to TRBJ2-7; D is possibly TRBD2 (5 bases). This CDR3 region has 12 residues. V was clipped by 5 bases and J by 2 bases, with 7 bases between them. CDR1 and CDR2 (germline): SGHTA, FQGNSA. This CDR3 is CASSPSPYEQYF. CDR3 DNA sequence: TGTGCCAGCAGCCCTAGCCCCTACGAGCAGTACTTC.